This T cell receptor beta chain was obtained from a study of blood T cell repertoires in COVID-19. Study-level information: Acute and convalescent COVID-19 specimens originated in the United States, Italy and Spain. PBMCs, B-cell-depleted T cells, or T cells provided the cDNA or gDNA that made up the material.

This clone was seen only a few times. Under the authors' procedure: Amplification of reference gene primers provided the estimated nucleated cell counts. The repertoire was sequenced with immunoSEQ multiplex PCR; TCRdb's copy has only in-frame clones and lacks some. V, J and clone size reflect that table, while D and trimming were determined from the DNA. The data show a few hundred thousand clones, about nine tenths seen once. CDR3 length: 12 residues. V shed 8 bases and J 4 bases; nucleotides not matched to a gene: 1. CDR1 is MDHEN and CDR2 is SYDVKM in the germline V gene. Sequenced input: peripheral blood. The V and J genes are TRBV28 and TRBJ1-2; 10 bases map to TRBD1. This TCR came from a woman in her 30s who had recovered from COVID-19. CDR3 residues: CASGDRGYGYTF. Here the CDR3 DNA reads TGTGCCAGCGGGGACAGGGGCTATGGCTACACCTTC.